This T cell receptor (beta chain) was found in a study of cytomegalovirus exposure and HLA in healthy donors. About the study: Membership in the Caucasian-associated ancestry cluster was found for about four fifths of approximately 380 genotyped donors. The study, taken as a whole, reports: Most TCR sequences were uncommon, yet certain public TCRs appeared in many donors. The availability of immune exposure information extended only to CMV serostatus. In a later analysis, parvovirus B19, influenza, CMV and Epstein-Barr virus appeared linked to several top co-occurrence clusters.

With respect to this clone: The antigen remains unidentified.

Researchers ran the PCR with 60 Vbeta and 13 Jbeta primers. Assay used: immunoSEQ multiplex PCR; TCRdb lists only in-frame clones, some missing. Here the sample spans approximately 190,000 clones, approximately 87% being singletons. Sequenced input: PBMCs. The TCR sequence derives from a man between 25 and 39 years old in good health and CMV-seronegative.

CDR3 loop: CASSSQTGGNEQFF. DNA for the CDR3: TGTGCCAGCAGCTCACAGACTGGAGGCAATGAGCAGTTCTTC. The chain has TRBV7-6 and TRBJ2-1; D is possibly TRBD2 (5 bases). The CDR3 is 14 residues long. Trimming cost V 4 bases and J 6 bases, with 13 bases left between them. Germline lookup yields CDR1 SGHVS and CDR2 FNYEAQ.